This T cell receptor beta chain was identified during a study of PD-1 blockade in mismatch repair-deficient tumors. Overall study: Enrolled about 2012-2016, patients had progressing, pretreated mismatch repair-deficient cancers of 12 types. Study-level results: Tumor-resident clones, often undetectable pretreatment in blood, expanded then contracted after pembrolizumab.

Some clones are missing from TCRdb's copy, which holds only in-frame ones; the method was immunoSEQ multiplex PCR. Of 15,000 or so clones in the sample, over 75% were seen once. Trimming removed 4 bases at V and 1 base at J, with 2 bases between. This CDR3 is built from 11 residues. Germline V CDR1 and CDR2: SGHRS, YFSETQ. On this clone itself: Antigen unknown.

The J gene is TRBJ2-5, the V gene TRBV5-1; D unclear. The specimen was PBMCs, collected 22 to 25 weeks after starting pembrolizumab. This receptor was taken from an adult with mismatch repair-deficient cancer. CDR3 amino acids: CASSLQETQYF. The CDR3 DNA is TGCGCCAGCAGCCTCCAAGAGACCCAGTACTTC.